Below, 12 T cell receptor beta chains from the same sample are listed, as sequenced in a study of blood T cell repertoires in COVID-19. Assay: immunoSEQ multiplex PCR; the TCRdb copy retains only in-frame clones and omits some. The sample includes some 45,000 clones, around 83% of them seen just once. The sequenced sample consisted of peripheral blood. The receptors were gathered from an older man with acute or convalescent COVID-19.

The V gene is TRBV29-1, the J gene TRBJ2-7; 9 bases align to TRBD1. V lost 5 bases and J lost 0; bases outside the gene matches: 2. This CDR3 region has 13 residues. Germline CDR1 SQVTM, CDR2 ANQGSEA. The chain's CDR3 is CSVKQGASYEQYF. CDR3 bases: TGCAGCGTTAAACAGGGGGCCTCCTACGAGCAGTACTTC.

V and J are TRBV15 and TRBJ2-5, with a possible D match to TRBD1 (6 bases). CDR1 is LNHNV, CDR2 YYDKDF, per germline (reference sequence). Trimming took 0 bases from V and 2 from J, leaving 10 bases between them. This CDR3 is built from 15 residues. The CDR3 DNA sequence: TGTGCCACCAGCAGAGATACAGGACAGCAAGAGACCCAGTACTTC. Protein: CATSRDTGQQETQYF.

The chain links TRBV9 to TRBJ1-5; weak D call: TRBD1 (5 bases). Germline V lookup: CDR1 SGDLS, CDR2 YYNGEE. The CDR3 is made up of 14 amino acids. The V and J ends lost 0 bases and 6 bases respectively, with 10 bases between them. The CDR3 bases are TGTGCCAGCAGCGTAGGACAGTTCGGTCAGCCCCAGCATTTT. The encoded protein is CASSVGQFGQPQHF.

The chain joins TRBV10-3 to TRBJ1-1; 8 nucleotides align to TRBD1. CDR1 and CDR2 from the germline V gene are ENHRY and SYGVKD. This CDR3 region has 14 residues. J lost 1 base, V lost 11 bases, and 9 bases had no gene match. The CDR3 coding sequence is TGTGCCGCCCAACCCGGGACAGGGAACACTGAAGCTTTCTTT. This codes for CAAQPGTGNTEAFF.

The CDR3 protein is CASKGAQQGNTEAFF. As DNA, the CDR3 is TGTGCCAGTAAGGGGGCCCAACAGGGGAACACTGAAGCTTTCTTT. V and J are TRBV19 and TRBJ1-1, with 7 bases aligning to TRBD1. Looked up from germline, CDR1 is LNHDA and CDR2 is SQIVND (reference sequence). The CDR3 loop spans 15 amino acids. J lost 1 base, V lost 7 bases, and 9 bases had no gene match. Drawing the rest from reference TRBV19 and TRBJ1-1, the complete variable domain is DGGITQSPKYLFRKEGQNVTLSCEQNLNHDAMYWYRQDPGQGLRLIYYSQIVNDFQKGDIAEGYSVSREKKESFPLTVTSAQKNPTAFYLCASKGAQQGNTEAFFGQGTRLTVV.

The V and J genes are TRBV18 and TRBJ2-5; maybe TRBD1 (5 bases). V was clipped by 4 bases and J by 5 bases, with 14 bases between them. The CDR3 has 14 residues. Germline assignment: CDR1 KGHSH and CDR2 LQKENI. The CDR3 is CASSQTRAQETQYF. The CDR3 bases are TGTGCCAGCTCACAAACCAGGGCCCAGGAGACCCAGTACTTC.

The chain employs TRBV6-2 or TRBV6-3 and TRBJ2-1; 7 nucleotides match TRBD1. The CDR3 consists of 14 residues. After removal of 4 bases from V and 5 bases from J, the junction contained 5 bases not matched to a gene. The germline CDR1 and CDR2 sequences are MNHEY and SVGEGT. The CDR3 reads CASSSPTGHNEQFF. DNA for the CDR3: TGTGCCAGCAGTTCCCCGACAGGGCACAATGAGCAGTTCTTC.

The chain couples TRBV3-1 (or the pseudogene TRBV3-2) to TRBJ2-7; 12 bases are shared with TRBD2. This CDR3 region has 15 residues. Trimming cost V 4 bases and J 5 bases; bases outside gene matches: 6. The germline gives CDR1 LGHDT, CDR2 YNNKEL (reference sequence). This CDR3 reads CASSRGGLAGHEQYF. CDR3 in DNA: TGTGCCAGCAGCCGGGGAGGACTAGCGGGACACGAGCAGTACTTC.

The chain recombines TRBV27 with TRBJ2-5; possibly TRBD1 for D (5 bases). Germline V gene data show CDR1 as MNHEY and CDR2 as SMNVEV (reference sequence). The CDR3 totals 13 residues. V lost 8 bases and J 5 bases, leaving 15 bases between the germline ends. The CDR3 region has the DNA TGTGCCAGCTACAGGAGTCCTCTTGAGACCCAGTACTTC. Its protein is CASYRSPLETQYF.

This chain connects TRBV28 to TRBJ2-5; the match to TRBD1 covers 9 bases. Gene TRBJ2-7 matches the end of the DNA better, so the J call may be wrong. The CDR3 runs to 17 residues. The germline gives CDR1 MDHEN, CDR2 SYDVKM. The CDR3 DNA reads TGTGCCAGCAGTTTCCCCCGGACAGGGGTCTCCCACTACGAGCAGTACTTC. The encoded protein is CASSFPRTGVSHYEQYF.

The chain is built from TRBV28 and TRBJ1-2; TRBD1 aligns across 7 bases. V trimming: 2 bases; J trimming: 0 bases; junction bases outside the gene matches: 3. The germline V gene encodes CDR1 MDHEN and CDR2 SYDVKM. CDR3 size: 15 residues. In DNA form, the CDR3 reads TGTGCCAGCAGTTTACCGGACAGGACTAACTATGGCTACACCTTC. It specifies CASSLPDRTNYGYTF.

CDR3 DNA sequence: TGTGCCAGCAGCTTGGTCGTAAACGAGCAGTACTTC. It translates to CASSLVVNEQYF. The chain recombines TRBV5-6 with TRBJ2-7; no clear D gene. The CDR3 contains 12 residues. The V and J ends lost 0 bases and 5 bases respectively, with 6 bases between them. CDR1 is SGHDT and CDR2 is YYEEEE in the germline V gene.